This TCR beta chain came from a study of regulatory T cells in long-lasting Graves disease. Findings and limits, study-wide: With persistent disease, TRBV28, TRBJ1-2 and TRBJ2-5 were the favored segments. Sample size was small, which may have lowered accuracy.

Germline lookup yields CDR1 LNHNV and CDR2 YYDKDF (reference sequence). V shed 0 bases and J 4 bases; nucleotides not matched to a gene: 7. CDR3 length: 17 amino acids. Time point: newly diagnosed GD, antithyroid drugs for less than 3 months. The TCR library was made from RNA that had been extracted from PBMCs in TRIzol. Diagnosing Graves' disease relied on the American Thyroid Association guidelines. Patients were enrolled at an endocrinology department in Xi'an, China. This clonotype was detected ten times or more. Its antigen remains unknown. The authors built TCR beta libraries using iRepertoire HTBI primers and Arm-PCR of CDR3 regions. MiXCR, run by TCRdb on the multiplex PCR reads, gives a single entry per CDR3 protein. The sample includes roughly 560,000 distinct CDR3 sequences, approximately 12% seen only once; the top ten take roughly 8.9%. Separately, the same data were catalogued under a study of T cells in Graves' hyperthyroidism and ophthalmopathy.

The chain joins TRBV15 to TRBJ2-7; TRBD2 matches at 12 bases. This TCR was recovered from a woman aged 25 to 45 with Graves disease. This material consisted of peripheral blood mononuclear cells (PBMCs), taken at new diagnosis, from a patient treated with antithyroid drugs. DNA of the CDR3: TGTGCCACCAGCAGAGATGGGACTAGCGGGTTTGGATACGAGCAGTACTTC. Translated: CATSRDGTSGFGYEQYF.